This TCR beta chain comes out of a study of control samples from healthy donors and cancer patients (TCRdb year 2020). This clone was seen only a few times. It has no known antigen specificity. No much larger clone is present one base from it, and per-base qualities are unavailable. The method was the immunoSEQ multiplex PCR assay. TCRdb's version of the immuneACCESS table is confined to in-frame rearrangements and falls short of the full clone set. An unresolved V gene accounts for under half of the shortfall where checked; the remainder is of unknown origin. For this sample there are about 130,000 clones; roughly 90% appear just once. Clones ranked in the top ten supply approximately 9% of the sample. The CDR3 covers 12 residues, taking in both the cysteine and the phenylalanine. The read is trimmed to its CDR3 DNA, 36 bases read in frame from base 1. For CDR1 and CDR2, the germline V gene (reference sequence) lists SEHNR and FQNEAQ. The trim is 9 bases for V and 4 bases for J, with a gap of 10 bases between the germline ends.

Sequencing was carried out using blood. The sequence joins TRBV7-9 to TRBJ1-5, with an unclear D gene assignment. The source of this sequence is a man between 18 and 35 years old in good health. The nucleotide sequence reads TGTGCCAGTAGCACAGAGAATCAGCCCCAGCATTTT. Its protein is CASSTENQPQHF.